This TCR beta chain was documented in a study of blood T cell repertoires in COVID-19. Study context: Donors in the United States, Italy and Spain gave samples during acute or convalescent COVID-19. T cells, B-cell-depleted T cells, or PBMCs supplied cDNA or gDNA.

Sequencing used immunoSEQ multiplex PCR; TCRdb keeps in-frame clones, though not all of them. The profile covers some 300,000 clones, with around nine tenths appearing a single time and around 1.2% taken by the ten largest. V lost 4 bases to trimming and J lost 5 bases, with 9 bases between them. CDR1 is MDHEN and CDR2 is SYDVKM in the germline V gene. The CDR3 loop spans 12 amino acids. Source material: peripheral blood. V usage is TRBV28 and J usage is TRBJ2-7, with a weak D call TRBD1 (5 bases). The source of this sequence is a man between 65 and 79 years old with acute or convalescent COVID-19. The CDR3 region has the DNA TGTGCCAGCAGTTGGGCAGGGAACGAGCAGTACTTC. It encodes CASSWAGNEQYF.